Sequencing of this T cell receptor beta chain was carried out in a study of shared clonotypes between healthy human individuals. The length of the CDR3 is 14 residues. In germline, CDR1 is SGHAT, CDR2 FQNNGV. V was trimmed by 5 bases and J by 4 bases, leaving 14 bases between them. Libraries were prepared by immunoSEQ multiplex PCR; TCRdb keeps only in-frame clonotypes and omits some of them. The profile shows roughly 450,000 clones, about four fifths of them singletons. This chain joins TRBV11-2 and TRBJ1-1, with D perhaps matching TRBD1 (6 bases). The source material was PBMCs. The clonotype comes from a woman between 40 and 55 years old in good health. Some clones in this sample may be carry-over from other donors' samples. The CDR3 nucleotides read TGTGCCAGCAGCGTAGGGGGGTCGGGCACTGAAGCTTTCTTT. As protein: CASSVGGSGTEAFF. The complete variable domain, with remaining parts taken from reference TRBV11-2 and TRBJ1-1, reads EAGVAQSPRYKIIEKRQSVAFWCNPISGHATLYWYQQILGQGPKLLIQFQNNGVVDDSQLPKDRFSAERLKGVDSTLKIQPAKLEDSAVYLCASSVGGSGTEAFFGQGTRLTVV.